This is a list of T cell receptor beta chains from one sample in a study of response to subunit inactivated influenza vaccine. TCRdb re-derived calls from the RT-PCR reads in MiXCR, one entry per CDR3 protein. The data contain around 750,000 distinct CDR3 sequences, 21% of them seen just once; the ten biggest clones take up 9.5% to 13%. This specimen consisted of PBMCs from blood, obtained less than 6 days after vaccination. The receptor set was obtained from a man aged 50 or older who received an inactivated influenza vaccine. CDR3s include the opening cysteine and the closing phenylalanine or tryptophan. The D gene is left open where the match is weak. The size of a clone is reported for some rows only, either as once, few or many, or as a class for expanded clones.

v_gene,j_gene,d_gene,abundance,CDR3aa,CDR3nt
TRBV28,TRBJ1-2,-,few,CASSFDSTYGYTF,TGTGCCAGCAGTTTCGACAGCACCTATGGCTACACCTTC
TRBV5-1,TRBJ1-3,TRBD1,-,CASSSQGATGNTIYF,TGCGCCAGCAGCTCGCAGGGGGCGACCGGAAACACCATATATTTT
TRBV5-6,TRBJ1-1,-,-,CASSYTSEAFF,TGTGCCAGCAGCTACACTTCAGAAGCTTTCTTT
TRBV4-1,TRBJ2-3,TRBD2,few,CASSQDLRGLAGVKDTQYF,TGCGCCAGCAGCCAAGATCTTAGGGGGCTAGCGGGGGTGAAAGATACGCAGTATTTT
TRBV4-2,TRBJ2-2,-,-,CASSHATVNTGELFF,TGTGCCAGCAGCCATGCGACAGTGAACACCGGGGAGCTGTTTTTT
TRBV24-1,TRBJ2-5,-,-,CATSDLNSQETQYF,TGTGCCACCAGTGATTTGAACAGCCAAGAGACCCAGTACTTC
TRBV12-3/TRBV12-4,TRBJ1-3,TRBD1,-,CASSSRSGGAAGNTIYF,TGTGCCAGCAGTTCCCGATCAGGGGGTGCTGCTGGAAACACCATATATTTT
TRBV6-5,TRBJ2-7,-,few,CASSLGPLVYEQYF,TGTGCCAGCAGCTTAGGGCCCCTAGTCTACGAGCAGTACTTC
TRBV7-9,TRBJ1-2,-,-,CASSSSYNYGYTF,TGTGCCAGCAGCAGCAGTTATAACTATGGCTACACCTTC
TRBV6-5,TRBJ2-1,-,-,CASSHNHNEQFF,TGTGCCAGCAGTCACAACCACAATGAGCAGTTCTTC
TRBV4-2,TRBJ2-1,-,few,CASSQDALNNEQFF,TGTGCCAGCAGCCAAGATGCACTTAACAATGAGCAGTTCTTC
TRBV5-5,TRBJ1-4,-,-,CASSPEGIGEKLFF,TGTGCCAGCAGCCCCGAGGGGATTGGAGAAAAACTGTTTTTT
TRBV11-1,TRBJ1-1,TRBD1,-,CASSLGRLSRQGAVTEAFF,TGTGCCAGCAGCTTAGGACGTCTAAGCAGACAGGGGGCGGTCACTGAAGCTTTCTTT
TRBV6-2/TRBV6-3,TRBJ2-7,TRBD1,-,CASSRDRGFRPTYEQYF,TGTGCCAGCAGCCGGGACAGGGGGTTTCGCCCGACCTACGAGCAGTACTTC
TRBV28,TRBJ2-5,TRBD1,-,CASSLIQGADQETQYF,TGTGCCAGCAGTTTAATCCAGGGGGCAGACCAAGAGACCCAGTACTTC
TRBV18,TRBJ1-5,-,-,CASSSGWGQPQHF,TGTGCCAGCTCAAGCGGGTGGGGTCAGCCCCAGCATTTT
TRBV7-2,TRBJ2-1,-,many,CASSSGGNEQFF,TGTGCCAGCAGCTCCGGTGGTAATGAGCAGTTCTTC
TRBV6-2/TRBV6-3,TRBJ2-1,-,-,CASGLWGGDEQFF,TGTGCCAGCGGGTTGTGGGGAGGTGATGAGCAGTTCTTC
TRBV19,TRBJ2-1,-,-,CASSIDLRSSRLPNEQFF,TGTGCCAGTAGTATAGATCTAAGGAGTTCACGCCTTCCCAATGAGCAGTTCTTC
TRBV4-3,TRBJ2-3,-,-,CASSQDRSMDTQYF,TGCGCCAGCAGCCAAGATAGGAGCATGGATACGCAGTATTTT
TRBV12-3/TRBV12-4,TRBJ1-4,TRBD1,-,CASSRTGLTEKLFF,TGTGCCAGCAGCCGGACAGGGTTGACTGAAAAACTGTTTTTT
TRBV28,TRBJ2-2,-,few,CASSFPPGLATGELFF,TGTGCCAGCAGTTTCCCCCCCGGGCTAGCGACCGGGGAGCTGTTTTTT
TRBV10-3,TRBJ2-5,-,-,CAISSGFFFWGYQETQYF,TGTGCCATCAGTTCCGGCTTCTTTTTCTGGGGCTACCAAGAGACCCAGTACTTC
TRBV10-3,TRBJ1-2,TRBD1,-,CAITVDRDQSNNGYTF,TGTGCCATCACCGTGGACAGGGACCAATCTAACAATGGCTACACCTTC
TRBV15,TRBJ2-1,-,-,CATSRGGFVRESLFF,TGTGCCACCAGCAGAGGAGGTTTCGTCCGGGAGAGCTTGTTCTTC
TRBV6-1,TRBJ2-1,-,-,CASSHFGSSYNEQFF,TGTGCCAGCAGCCACTTCGGGAGCTCCTACAATGAGCAGTTCTTC
TRBV2,TRBJ2-7,TRBD2,few,CASSLAGELYEQYF,TGTGCCAGCAGCCTAGCGGGGGAACTTTACGAGCAGTACTTC
TRBV10-2,TRBJ2-1,TRBD2,few,CASSVGSGAFYNEQFF,TGCGCCAGCAGTGTGGGTAGCGGGGCATTCTACAATGAGCAGTTCTTC
TRBV20-1,TRBJ1-5,-,-,CSASQGSYRNQPQHF,TGCAGTGCTAGTCAAGGAAGTTACCGCAATCAGCCCCAGCATTTT
TRBV29-1,TRBJ2-7,TRBD1,-,CSVELGGGQGAREQYF,TGCAGCGTTGAGTTGGGGGGTGGGCAGGGGGCCCGCGAGCAGTACTTC
TRBV12-3/TRBV12-4,TRBJ2-3,-,-,CASSSTTGGDTQYF,TGTGCCAGCAGTTCCACGACAGGAGGAGATACGCAGTATTTT
TRBV6-1,TRBJ2-5,-,-,CASSGEAGGETQYF,TGTGCCAGCAGTGGAGAAGCGGGTGGGGAGACCCAGTACTTC
TRBV7-8,TRBJ2-1,TRBD1,few,CASSLVGSDRGAHEQFF,TGTGCCAGCAGCTTAGTCGGATCTGACAGGGGGGCCCATGAGCAGTTCTTC
TRBV27,TRBJ1-1,TRBD1,-,CASSLIGTGASTEAFF,TGTGCCAGCAGTCTGATCGGGACAGGGGCTTCCACTGAAGCTTTCTTT
TRBV24-1,TRBJ2-2,-,many,CATSDSGQIYTGELFF,TGTGCCACCAGTGATTCCGGCCAGATTTACACCGGGGAGCTGTTTTTT
TRBV20-1,TRBJ2-7,TRBD2,few,CSVPTSGGGEQYF,TGCAGTGTCCCGACTAGCGGGGGTGGGGAGCAGTACTTC
TRBV27,TRBJ2-1,TRBD2,many,CASRDRLAGGRNEQFF,TGTGCCAGCAGAGACCGGCTAGCGGGAGGGCGGAATGAGCAGTTCTTC